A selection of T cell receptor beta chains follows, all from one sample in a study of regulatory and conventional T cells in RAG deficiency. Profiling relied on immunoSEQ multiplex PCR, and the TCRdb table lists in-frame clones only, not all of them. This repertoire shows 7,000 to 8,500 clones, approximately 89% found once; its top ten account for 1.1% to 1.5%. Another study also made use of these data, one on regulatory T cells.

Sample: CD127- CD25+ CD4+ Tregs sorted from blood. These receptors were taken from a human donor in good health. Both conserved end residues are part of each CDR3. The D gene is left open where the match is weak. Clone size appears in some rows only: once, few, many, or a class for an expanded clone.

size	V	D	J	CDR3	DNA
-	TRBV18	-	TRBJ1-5	CASSYTAAGDQPQHF	TGTGCCAGCTCTTACACCGCGGCCGGTGATCAGCCCCAGCATTTT
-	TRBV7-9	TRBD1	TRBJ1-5	CASSFGQGLNQPQHF	TGTGCCAGCAGCTTCGGACAGGGCCTTAATCAGCCCCAGCATTTT
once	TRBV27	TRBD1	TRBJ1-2	CASRTGDAGYTF	TGTGCCAGCAGGACAGGGGACGCTGGCTACACCTTC
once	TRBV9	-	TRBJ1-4	CASSPDIERRGRTKLFF	TGTGCCAGCAGCCCTGACATAGAACGTCGTGGCAGAACAAAACTGTTTTTT
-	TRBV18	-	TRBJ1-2	CASSSTTPNYGYTF	TGTGCCAGCTCATCAACGACACCAAACTATGGCTACACCTTC
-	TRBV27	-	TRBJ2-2	CATWGGRGIGELFF	TGTGCCACCTGGGGGGGGCGCGGTATCGGGGAGCTGTTTTTT
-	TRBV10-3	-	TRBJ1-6	CAIGGEGSNSPLHF	TGTGCCATCGGGGGGGAGGGTTCTAATTCCCCCCTCCACTTT
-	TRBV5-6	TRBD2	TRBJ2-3	CASSAVGGASDTQYF	TGTGCCAGCAGCGCCGTCGGGGGGGCATCAGATACGCAGTATTTT
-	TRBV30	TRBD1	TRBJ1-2	CAWGGQGVTYGYTF	TGTGCCTGGGGGGGACAGGGGGTTACTTATGGCTACACCTTC
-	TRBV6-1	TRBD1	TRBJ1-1	CASSPPGGRTEAFF	TGTGCCAGCAGCCCGCCAGGGGGAAGAACTGAAGCTTTCTTT
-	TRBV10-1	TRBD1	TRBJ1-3	CASIKTGQVSPFGNTIYF	TGCGCCAGCATCAAGACAGGGCAGGTTTCCCCCTTTGGAAACACCATATATTTT
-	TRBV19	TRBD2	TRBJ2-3	CASTLAGGPDTQYF	TGTGCCAGTACCCTAGCGGGGGGGCCAGATACGCAGTATTTT
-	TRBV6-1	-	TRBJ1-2	CASSEPGYGYTF	TGTGCCAGCAGTGAACCAGGATATGGCTACACCTTC
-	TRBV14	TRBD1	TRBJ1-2	CASSRQGNYGYTF	TGTGCCAGCAGCCGACAGGGGAACTATGGCTACACCTTC
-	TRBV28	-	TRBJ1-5	CASSHLEEVWGQPQHF	TGTGCCAGCAGCCACCTTGAGGAGGTCTGGGGTCAGCCCCAGCATTTT
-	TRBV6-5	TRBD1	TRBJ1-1	CASRLLGQGHTEAFF	TGTGCCAGCAGGCTCTTGGGACAGGGGCACACTGAAGCTTTCTTT
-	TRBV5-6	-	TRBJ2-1	CASSLGRTDRSSNEQFF	TGTGCCAGCAGCTTGGGGCGTACTGACAGGAGTTCCAATGAGCAGTTCTTC
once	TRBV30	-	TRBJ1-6	CAWHMRIGDSPLHF	TGTGCCTGGCATATGAGGATTGGTGATTCACCCCTCCACTTT
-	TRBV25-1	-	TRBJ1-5	CASSESGLQPQHF	TGTGCCAGCAGTGAGTCAGGGCTCCAGCCCCAGCATTTT
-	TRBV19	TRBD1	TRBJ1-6	CASSMGQTYNSPLHF	TGTGCCAGTAGTATGGGACAGACCTATAATTCACCCCTCCACTTT
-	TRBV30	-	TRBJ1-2	CAWSRAGGGYTF	TGTGCCTGGAGTCGGGCAGGAGGAGGCTACACCTTC
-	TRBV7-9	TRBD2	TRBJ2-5	CASGLAGVETQYF	TGTGCCAGTGGACTAGCGGGGGTCGAGACCCAGTACTTC
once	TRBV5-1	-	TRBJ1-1	CASSLDLGLEAFF	TGCGCCAGCAGCTTGGACTTGGGGCTTGAAGCTTTCTTT
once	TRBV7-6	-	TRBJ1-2	CASSAGTYEGYTF	TGTGCCAGCAGCGCAGGGACATATGAGGGCTACACCTTC
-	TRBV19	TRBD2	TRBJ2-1	CASSIAGGHNEQFF	TGTGCCAGTAGTATAGCGGGGGGGCACAATGAGCAGTTCTTC
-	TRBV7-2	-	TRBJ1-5	CASSLLRGGGPQHF	TGTGCCAGCAGCTTACTTCGGGGAGGAGGGCCCCAGCATTTT
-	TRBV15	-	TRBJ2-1	CATSRRDSSIPFF	TGTGCCACCAGCCGGAGGGACAGTTCAATACCGTTCTTC
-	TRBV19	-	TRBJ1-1	CASTPRQEHLNTEAFF	TGTGCCAGTACCCCAAGACAGGAACATCTGAACACTGAAGCTTTCTTT
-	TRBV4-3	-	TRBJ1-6	CASSHPPGQSSPLHF	TGCGCCAGCAGCCATCCCCCGGGACAATCCTCCCCCCTCCACTTT
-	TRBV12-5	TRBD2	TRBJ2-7	CASGPREGLREQYF	TGTGCTAGTGGTCCTCGGGAGGGTTTGCGGGAGCAGTACTTC
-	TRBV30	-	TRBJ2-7	CAWSVQGGFYEQYF	TGTGCCTGGAGTGTACAAGGGGGATTTTACGAGCAGTACTTC
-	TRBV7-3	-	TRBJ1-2	CASSPFLGYGYTF	TGTGCCAGCAGCCCCTTCCTAGGTTATGGCTACACCTTC
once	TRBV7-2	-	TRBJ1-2	CASSWPGNYGYTF	TGTGCCAGCAGCTGGCCCGGGAACTATGGCTACACCTTC
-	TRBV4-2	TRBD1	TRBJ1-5	CASSQDRQGNQPQHF	TGTGCCAGCAGCCAAGACCGACAGGGTAACCAGCCCCAGCATTTT
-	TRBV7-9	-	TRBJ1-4	CASSLPGLWVEKLFF	TGTGCCAGCAGCTTACCGGGACTTTGGGTTGAAAAACTGTTTTTT
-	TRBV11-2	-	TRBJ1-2	CASSLDGARTYGYTF	TGTGCCAGCAGCTTAGATGGGGCCCGTACCTATGGCTACACCTTC
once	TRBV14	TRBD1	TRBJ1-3	CASSLGQGFGNTIYF	TGTGCCAGCAGCCTGGGACAGGGATTTGGAAACACCATATATTTT
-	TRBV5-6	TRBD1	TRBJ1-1	CASRKGALGNTEAFF	TGTGCCAGCAGAAAGGGGGCGCTGGGGAACACTGAAGCTTTCTTT
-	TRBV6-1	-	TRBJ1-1	CASTLGVNTEAFF	TGTGCCAGCACTCTGGGAGTGAACACTGAAGCTTTCTTT
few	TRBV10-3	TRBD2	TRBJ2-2	CAISMGLAGGPGTGELFF	TGTGCCATCAGCATGGGACTAGCGGGGGGGCCGGGCACCGGGGAGCTGTTTTTT
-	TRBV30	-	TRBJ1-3	CAWSVGTGNTIYF	TGTGCCTGGAGTGTCGGTACTGGAAACACCATATATTTT
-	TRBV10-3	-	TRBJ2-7	CAISESIVENEQYF	TGTGCCATCAGTGAGTCGATAGTAGAGAACGAGCAGTACTTC
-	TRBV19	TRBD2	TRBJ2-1	CASRDSGGANEQFF	TGTGCCAGTAGGGATAGCGGGGGGGCCAATGAGCAGTTCTTC
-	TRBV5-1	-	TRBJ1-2	CASSRTHSNYGYTF	TGCGCCAGCAGCCGTACCCACTCCAACTATGGCTACACCTTC
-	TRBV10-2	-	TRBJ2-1	CASSDLTLVTEQFF	TGCGCCAGCAGTGACCTGACACTAGTTACGGAGCAGTTCTTC
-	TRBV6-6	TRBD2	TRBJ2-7	CASSPAGGAPFYEQYF	TGTGCCAGCAGTCCCGCGGGGGGGGCCCCCTTCTACGAGCAGTACTTC
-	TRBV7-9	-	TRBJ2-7	CASSLPLEYYEQYF	TGTGCCAGCAGCTTACCACTCGAGTACTACGAGCAGTACTTC
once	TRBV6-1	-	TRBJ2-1	CASSEGLPRKQFF	TGTGCCAGCAGTGAAGGTCTACCCAGGAAGCAGTTCTTC
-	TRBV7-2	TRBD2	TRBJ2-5	CASSFSGGPETQYF	TGTGCCAGCAGCTTTAGCGGGGGGCCAGAGACCCAGTACTTC